The 20 T cell receptor beta chains in this list originate from one sample, sequenced in a study of cytomegalovirus exposure and HLA in healthy donors. The PCR had 60 Vbeta and 13 Jbeta primers. This table comes from immunoSEQ multiplex PCR, and its TCRdb copy is limited to in-frame clones, with some not included. Of around 130,000 clones in the sample, about three quarters were seen once. The specimen was PBMCs. These receptors all stem from a woman aged 40 to 55 in good health and CMV-seronegative.

The chain combines TRBV7-3 with TRBJ2-5; D is unresolved. The CDR3 is made up of 12 amino acids. V lost 6 bases and J 6 bases, leaving 11 bases between the germline ends. Germline V gene sequence: CDR1 SGHTA, CDR2 FQGTGA. In DNA, the CDR3 is TGTGCCAGCAGTGAGTCCGTAAAGACCCAGTACTTC. Its translation is CASSESVKTQYF.

V is TRBV5-1 and J is TRBJ2-1; TRBD2 might be the D (5 bases). Germline CDR1 is SGHRS and CDR2 is YFSETQ. CDR3 size: 16 residues. The germline V and J ends were trimmed by 6 bases and 4 bases, with 20 bases remaining between them. The CDR3 DNA sequence: TGCGCCAGCACCACTGGGGAGACGCGCGGATACAATGAGCAGTTCTTC. Translation: CASTTGETRGYNEQFF.

The chain carries TRBV27 and TRBJ2-3; 9 nucleotides agree with TRBD2. The CDR3 has 16 residues. The V segment lost 7 bases and the J segment 1 base; nucleotides outside the gene matches: 9. Looked up from germline, CDR1 is MNHEY and CDR2 is SMNVEV (reference sequence). This chain's CDR3 is CASTSIAGAGTDTQYF. The CDR3 nucleotides read TGTGCCAGCACCTCAATAGCGGGAGCAGGCACAGATACGCAGTATTTT.

This chain connects TRBV2 to TRBJ2-1; D is possibly TRBD1 (6 bases). Per germline, CDR1 SNHLY and CDR2 FYNNEI. Trimming removed 4 bases at V and 2 bases at J, with 12 bases between. There are 15 residues in the CDR3. The CDR3 nucleotides read TGTGCCAGCAGTGCTTTCAGGGGCGCCTACAATGAGCAGTTCTTC. Amino acid sequence: CASSAFRGAYNEQFF.

The chain has TRBV10-3 and TRBJ2-7; 9 bases are a match to TRBD2. This CDR3 has 16 amino acids. CDR1 ENHRY and CDR2 SYGVKD come from the germline V gene. V trimming: 2 bases; J trimming: 0 bases; junction bases outside the gene matches: 5. The CDR3 DNA reads as TGTGCCATCAGTGAGGGCGGCGGGGGGGCCTCCTACGAGCAGTACTTC. This translates into CAISEGGGGASYEQYF.

This clone was counted only a few times. The chain links TRBV10-1 to TRBJ1-4; 9 nucleotides align to TRBD1. V gave up 4 bases and J gave up 3 bases; unmatched junction bases: 9. The CDR3 sequence is 17 residues long. Germline CDR1 and CDR2: WNHNN and SYGVQD (reference sequence). CDR3 DNA sequence: TGCGCCAGCAGTGTACAGGGGGCGCGATCTTCTAATGAAAAACTGTTTTTT. Its protein product is CASSVQGARSSNEKLFF.

As concerns this clone: A junction end diverges from the germline sequence, so it may reflect a read error. The chain couples TRBV5-1 to TRBJ2-4; 8 positions match TRBD1. The germline gives CDR1 SGHRS, CDR2 YFSETQ. This CDR3 comprises 16 residues. The DNA for the CDR3 is TGCGCCAGCAGCCCGGCCGGACAGGGAGCAAAAAACAGTCAGTACTTC. This sequence encodes CASSPAGQGAKNSQYF.

V and J are TRBV13 and TRBJ2-5; 8 nucleotides agree with TRBD2. The length of the CDR3 is 16 residues. The ends lost 2 bases at V and 4 bases at J; junction bases unmatched: 9. CDR1 is PRHDT, CDR2 FYEKMQ, per germline (reference sequence). Here the CDR3 reads CASSLSPGGRGETQYF. CDR3 DNA: TGTGCCAGCAGCTTAAGCCCGGGGGGGCGCGGAGAGACCCAGTACTTC.

This chain joins TRBV7-9 and TRBJ2-2; 7 nucleotides align to TRBD2. The CDR3 totals 15 residues. Germline-derived CDR1 and CDR2 are SEHNR and FQNEAQ (reference sequence). V shed 10 bases, J shed 1 base, and the junction held 9 bases outside the gene matches. CDR3 DNA sequence: TGTGCCACCACTACTAGCGACAAGAACACCGGGGAGCTGTTTTTT. This gives the protein CATTTSDKNTGELFF.

The chain recombines TRBV5-1 with TRBJ2-5; possibly TRBD1 for D (5 bases). This CDR3 is built from 15 residues. V gave up 0 bases and J gave up 4 bases, with 13 bases separating them. Germline V CDR1 and CDR2: SGHRS, YFSETQ. The CDR3 loop reads CASSLGAGAGETQYF. The CDR3 nucleotides read TGCGCCAGCAGCTTGGGGGCTGGGGCCGGAGAGACCCAGTACTTC.

This rearrangement joins TRBV28 to TRBJ2-2, with TRBD2 as a possible D gene (5 bases). CDR3 length: 17 residues. CDR1 is MDHEN, CDR2 SYDVKM, per germline. The V end was cut by 2 bases, the J end by 0 bases, with 13 bases between. The CDR3 region is CASSLGGGVSNTGELFF. The CDR3 coding sequence is TGTGCCAGCAGTTTAGGAGGCGGAGTCTCGAACACCGGGGAGCTGTTTTTT. The whole variable domain, remainder taken from reference TRBV28 and TRBJ2-2, is DVKVTQSSRYLVKRTGEKVFLECVQDMDHENMFWYRQDPGLGLRLIYFSYDVKMKEKGDIPEGYSVSREKKERFSLILESASTNQTSMYLCASSLGGGVSNTGELFFGEGSRLTVL.

The rearrangement links TRBV9 to TRBJ2-3; tentatively, D is TRBD2 (5 bases). This CDR3 region has 16 residues. Germline V lookup: CDR1 SGDLS, CDR2 YYNGEE. V was shortened by 0 bases and J by 0 bases, with 11 bases between the two germline ends. CDR3 residues: CASSVVGAVSTDTQYF. The CDR3 DNA follows: TGTGCCAGCAGCGTAGTAGGAGCGGTGAGCACAGATACGCAGTATTTT. Combining the CDR3 with reference TRBV9 and TRBJ2-3 gives the whole variable domain DSGVTQTPKHLITATGQRVTLRCSPRSGDLSVYWYQQSLDQGLQFLIQYYNGEERAKGNILERFSAQQFPDLHSELNLSSLELGDSALYFCASSVVGAVSTDTQYFGPGTRLTVL.

This clone was recorded only once. The chain links TRBV30 to TRBJ2-1, with 10 bases fitting TRBD2. The V gene's germline CDR1 is GTSNPN and CDR2 SVGIG (reference sequence). This CDR3 region has 15 residues. The J segment lost 8 bases and the V segment lost 0 bases, leaving 7 bases of the junction unmatched. The CDR3 sequence is CAWSVGLAGEYEQFF. For the CDR3, the DNA is TGTGCCTGGAGTGTAGGTCTAGCGGGAGAATATGAGCAGTTCTTC.

The chain combines TRBV27 with TRBJ2-7, with TRBD2 matching 9 bases. The junction had 14 bases not matched to a gene; V was cut back by 3 bases and J by 2 bases. The CDR3 covers 18 residues. From germline, CDR1 is MNHEY and CDR2 SMNVEV (reference sequence). This CDR3 reads CASSLRGRAGGRPYEQYF. CDR3 bases: TGTGCCAGCAGTTTGAGGGGGCGCGCGGGAGGGCGCCCCTACGAGCAGTACTTC.

This clone was recorded only once. This rearrangement joins TRBV5-1 to TRBJ1-1; perhaps TRBD1 as D (5 bases). The germline gives CDR1 SGHRS, CDR2 YFSETQ. The ends were cut back, 4 bases at V and 7 bases at J, with 20 bases in the middle. The CDR3 loop spans 15 amino acids. The CDR3 nucleotides are TGCGCCAGCAGCGCCTTGGAGTTGAACGGGGGTGAAGCTTTCTTT. Translated: CASSALELNGGEAFF. Complete variable domain (other parts from reference TRBV5-1 and TRBJ1-1): KAGVTQTPRYLIKTRGQQVTLSCSPISGHRSVSWYQQTPGQGLQFLFEYFSETQRNKGNFPGRFSGRQFSNSRSEMNVSTLELGDSALYLCASSALELNGGEAFFGQGTRLTVV.

The chain links TRBV5-6 to TRBJ1-2, with no clear D. Germline lookup yields CDR1 SGHDT and CDR2 YYEEEE. Trimming stripped 4 bases from V and 3 bases from J, with 10 bases between. The CDR3 contains 13 residues. CDR3 DNA sequence: TGTGCCAGCAGCCCAGGAGGACACTATGGCTACACCTTC. Protein: CASSPGGHYGYTF.

The table lists this clone with a few counts. The CDR3: CSASREKLFF. The CDR3 bases are TGCAGTGCTAGCCGTGAAAAACTGTTTTTT. The chain recombines TRBV20-1 with TRBJ1-4, with unresolved D. Germline V CDR1 and CDR2: DFQATT, SNEGSKA (reference sequence). This CDR3 comprises 10 residues. The V end lost 3 bases, the J end lost 7 bases, and 3 bases lay between the germline ends.

The chain joins TRBV19 to TRBJ2-7; possible D gene TRBD1, 6 bases. This CDR3 region has 14 residues. From germline, CDR1 is LNHDA and CDR2 SQIVND (reference sequence). Trimming removed 5 bases from V and 4 bases from J, with 15 bases in between. This chain's CDR3 is CASSPVRGGYEQYF. In DNA form, the CDR3 reads TGTGCCAGTAGTCCCGTCAGGGGCGGGTACGAGCAGTACTTC.

The chain uses TRBV4-1 and TRBJ2-7; 7 nucleotides agree with TRBD1. The CDR3 is 16 amino acids. J lost 2 bases, V lost 3 bases, and 10 bases had no gene match. Germline V gene sequence: CDR1 MGHRA, CDR2 YSYEKL. The CDR3 is CASSHMARGLTYEQYF. CDR3 coding DNA: TGCGCCAGCAGCCATATGGCCAGGGGGTTAACCTACGAGCAGTACTTC.

The table lists this clone with a count of one. The rearrangement joins TRBV5-6 to TRBJ2-3; D is unclear. This CDR3 region has 15 residues. Between the trimmed V and J ends, which lost 2 bases and 1 base, there was a span of 11 bases. Germline values: CDR1 SGHDT, CDR2 YYEEEE. The CDR3 DNA is TGTGCCAGCAGCTTATCCTTGCAGGGCACAGATACGCAGTATTTT. Its translation: CASSLSLQGTDTQYF.